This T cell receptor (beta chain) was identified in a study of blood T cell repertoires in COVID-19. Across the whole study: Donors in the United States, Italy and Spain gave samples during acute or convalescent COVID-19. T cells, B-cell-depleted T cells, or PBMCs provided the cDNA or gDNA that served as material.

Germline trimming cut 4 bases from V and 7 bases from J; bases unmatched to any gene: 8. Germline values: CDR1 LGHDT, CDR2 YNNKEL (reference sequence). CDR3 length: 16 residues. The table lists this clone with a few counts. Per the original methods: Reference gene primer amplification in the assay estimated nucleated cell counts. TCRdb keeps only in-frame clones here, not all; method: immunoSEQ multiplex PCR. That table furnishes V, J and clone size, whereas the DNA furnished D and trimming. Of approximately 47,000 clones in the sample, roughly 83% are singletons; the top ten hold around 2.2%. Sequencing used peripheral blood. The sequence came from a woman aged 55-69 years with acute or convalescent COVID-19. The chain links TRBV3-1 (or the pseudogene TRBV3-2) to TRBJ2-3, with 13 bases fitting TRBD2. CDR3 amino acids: CASSRELAGGRNTQYF. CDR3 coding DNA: TGTGCCAGCAGCCGGGAACTAGCGGGGGGGAGGAATACGCAGTATTTT.